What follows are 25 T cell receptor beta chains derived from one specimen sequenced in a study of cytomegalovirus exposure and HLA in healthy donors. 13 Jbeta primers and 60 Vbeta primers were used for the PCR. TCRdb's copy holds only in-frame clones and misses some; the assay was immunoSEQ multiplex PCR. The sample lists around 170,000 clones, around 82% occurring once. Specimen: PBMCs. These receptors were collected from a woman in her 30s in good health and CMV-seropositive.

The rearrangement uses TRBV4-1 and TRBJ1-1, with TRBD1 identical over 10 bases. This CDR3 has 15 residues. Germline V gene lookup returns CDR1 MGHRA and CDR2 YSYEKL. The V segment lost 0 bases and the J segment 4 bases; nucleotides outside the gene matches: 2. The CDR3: CASSQDRTGGTEAFF. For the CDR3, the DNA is TGCGCCAGCAGCCAAGATAGGACAGGGGGCACTGAAGCTTTCTTT.

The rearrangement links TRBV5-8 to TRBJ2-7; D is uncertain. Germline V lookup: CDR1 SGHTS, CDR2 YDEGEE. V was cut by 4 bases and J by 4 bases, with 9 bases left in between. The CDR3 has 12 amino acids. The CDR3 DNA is TGTGCCAGCAGCCTAACGAATTACGAGCAGTACTTC. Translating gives CASSLTNYEQYF.

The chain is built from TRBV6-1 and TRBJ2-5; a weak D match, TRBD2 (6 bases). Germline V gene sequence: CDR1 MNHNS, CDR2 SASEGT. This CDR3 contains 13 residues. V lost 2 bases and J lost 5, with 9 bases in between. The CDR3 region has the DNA TGTGCCAGCAGTGAACCGGGGGAGGAGACCCAGTACTTC. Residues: CASSEPGEETQYF.

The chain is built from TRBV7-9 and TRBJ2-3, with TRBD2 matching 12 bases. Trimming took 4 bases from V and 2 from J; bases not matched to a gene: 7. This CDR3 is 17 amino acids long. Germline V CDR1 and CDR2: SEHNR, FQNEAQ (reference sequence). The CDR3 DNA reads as TGTGCCAGCAGCTCGTCGACTAGCGGGGGCCTCACAGATACGCAGTATTTT. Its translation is CASSSSTSGGLTDTQYF.

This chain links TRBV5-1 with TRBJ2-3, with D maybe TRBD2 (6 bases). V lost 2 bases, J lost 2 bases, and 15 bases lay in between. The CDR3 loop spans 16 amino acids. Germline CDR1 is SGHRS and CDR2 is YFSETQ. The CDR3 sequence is CASSLGNSGTTDTQYF. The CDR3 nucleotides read TGCGCCAGCAGCTTAGGGAATAGCGGAACCACAGATACGCAGTATTTT.

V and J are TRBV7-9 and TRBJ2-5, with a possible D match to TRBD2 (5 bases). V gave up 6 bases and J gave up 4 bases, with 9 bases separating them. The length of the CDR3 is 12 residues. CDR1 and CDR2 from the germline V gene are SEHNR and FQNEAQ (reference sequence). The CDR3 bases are TGTGCCAGCAGGGTGGGAGCAGAGACCCAGTACTTC. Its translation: CASRVGAETQYF.

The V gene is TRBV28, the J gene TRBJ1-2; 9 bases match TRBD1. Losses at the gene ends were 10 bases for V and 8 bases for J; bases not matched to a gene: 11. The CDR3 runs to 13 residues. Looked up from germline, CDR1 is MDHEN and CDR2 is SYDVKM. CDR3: CATREQGASGYTF. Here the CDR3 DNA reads TGTGCCACTCGGGAACAGGGGGCTTCAGGCTACACCTTC.

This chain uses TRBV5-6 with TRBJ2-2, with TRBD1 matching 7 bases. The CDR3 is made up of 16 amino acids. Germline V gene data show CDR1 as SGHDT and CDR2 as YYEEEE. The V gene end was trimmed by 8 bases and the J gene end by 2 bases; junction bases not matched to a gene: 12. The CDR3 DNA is TGTGCCAGTCGACAGGGACGGCTTAGAAACACCGGGGAGCTGTTTTTT. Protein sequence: CASRQGRLRNTGELFF.

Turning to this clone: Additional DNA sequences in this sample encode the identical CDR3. The CDR3: CAWSVLGQGGEQYF. The CDR3 nucleotides are TGTGCCTGGAGTGTTTTGGGACAAGGGGGCGAGCAGTACTTC. The chain uses TRBV30 and TRBJ2-7, with a weak D call TRBD1 (6 bases). The CDR3 totals 14 residues. Germline V gene data show CDR1 as GTSNPN and CDR2 as SVGIG (reference sequence). The V end was cut by 0 bases, the J end by 6 bases, with 15 bases between.

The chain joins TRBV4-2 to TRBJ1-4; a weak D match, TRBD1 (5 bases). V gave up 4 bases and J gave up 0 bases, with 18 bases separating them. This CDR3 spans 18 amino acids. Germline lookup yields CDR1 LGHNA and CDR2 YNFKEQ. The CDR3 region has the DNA TGTGCCAGCAGCCCCCCCACCGACAGAGACCCAACTAATGAAAAACTGTTTTTT. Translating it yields CASSPPTDRDPTNEKLFF.

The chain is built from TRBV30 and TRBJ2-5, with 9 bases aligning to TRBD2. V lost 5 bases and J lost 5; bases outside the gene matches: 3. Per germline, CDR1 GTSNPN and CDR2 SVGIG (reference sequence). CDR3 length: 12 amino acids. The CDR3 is CAWGTSFETQYF. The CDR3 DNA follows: TGTGCCTGGGGGACTAGCTTCGAGACCCAGTACTTC.

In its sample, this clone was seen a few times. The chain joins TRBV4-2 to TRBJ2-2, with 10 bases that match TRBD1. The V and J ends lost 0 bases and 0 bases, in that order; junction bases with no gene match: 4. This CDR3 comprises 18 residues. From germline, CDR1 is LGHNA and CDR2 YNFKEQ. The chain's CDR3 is CASSQERQGAANTGELFF. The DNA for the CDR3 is TGTGCCAGCAGCCAAGAACGACAGGGGGCTGCGAACACCGGGGAGCTGTTTTTT.

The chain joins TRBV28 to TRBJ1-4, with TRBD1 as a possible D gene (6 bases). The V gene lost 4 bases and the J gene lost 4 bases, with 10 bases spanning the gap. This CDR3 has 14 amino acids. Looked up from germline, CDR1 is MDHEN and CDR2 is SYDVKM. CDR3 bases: TGTGCCAGCAGTTCAGGGGAACTTAATGAAAAACTGTTTTTT. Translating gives CASSSGELNEKLFF.

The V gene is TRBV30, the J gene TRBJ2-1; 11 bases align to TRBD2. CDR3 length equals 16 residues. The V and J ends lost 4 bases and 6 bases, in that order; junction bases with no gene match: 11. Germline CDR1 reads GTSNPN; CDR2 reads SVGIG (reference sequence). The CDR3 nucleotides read TGTGCCTGGACCAAGGGGCTAGCGGGGGGAATCAATGAGCAGTTCTTC. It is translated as CAWTKGLAGGINEQFF.

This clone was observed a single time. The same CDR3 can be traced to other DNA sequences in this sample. For the CDR3, the DNA is TGTGCCAGCAGTTACTCTAGTCAGGGGAACTATGGCTACACCTTC. This encodes CASSYSSQGNYGYTF. This chain links TRBV6-5 with TRBJ1-2; D is possibly TRBD1 (6 bases). From germline, CDR1 is MNHEY and CDR2 SVGAGI. This CDR3 contains 15 residues. V was shortened by 0 bases and J by 2 bases, with 10 bases between the two germline ends.

CDR3 region: CASSSRSVYNEQFF. The CDR3 DNA reads as TGTGCCAGCAGCAGCAGAAGCGTTTACAATGAGCAGTTCTTC. The chain carries TRBV5-6 and TRBJ2-1; D not resolved. This CDR3 is built from 14 residues. V dropped 4 bases and J dropped 4 bases, with 12 bases sitting between them. Germline-derived CDR1 and CDR2 are SGHDT and YYEEEE.

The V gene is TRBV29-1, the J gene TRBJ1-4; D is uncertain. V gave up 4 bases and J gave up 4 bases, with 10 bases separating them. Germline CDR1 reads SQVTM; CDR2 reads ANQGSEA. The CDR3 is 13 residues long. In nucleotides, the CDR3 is TGCAGCGTTGCGTGGCAGGATAATGAAAAACTGTTTTTT. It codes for CSVAWQDNEKLFF.

The CDR3 is CATSRGSLEWLFF. The CDR3 DNA reads TGTGCCACCAGCAGAGGGAGCCTCGAGTGGCTGTTTTTT. This chain uses TRBV15 with TRBJ1-4; D is unresolved. Trimming removed 1 base from V and 14 bases from J, with 14 bases in between. This CDR3 is 13 amino acids long. CDR1 is LNHNV and CDR2 is YYDKDF in the germline V gene (reference sequence).

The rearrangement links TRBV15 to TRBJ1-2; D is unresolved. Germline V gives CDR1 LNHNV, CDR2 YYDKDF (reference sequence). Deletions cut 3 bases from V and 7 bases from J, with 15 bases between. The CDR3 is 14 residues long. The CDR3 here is CATSSRTTGSGYTF. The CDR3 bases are TGTGCCACCAGCAGTCGCACTACCGGGAGTGGCTACACCTTC.

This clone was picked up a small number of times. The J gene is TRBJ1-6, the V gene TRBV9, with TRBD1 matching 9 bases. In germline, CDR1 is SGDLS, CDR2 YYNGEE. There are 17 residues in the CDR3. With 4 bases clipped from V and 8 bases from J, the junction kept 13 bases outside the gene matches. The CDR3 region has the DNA TGTGCCAGCAGCCCCAGCAGAGGGACAGGGCGGGATTCACCCCTCCACTTT. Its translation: CASSPSRGTGRDSPLHF.

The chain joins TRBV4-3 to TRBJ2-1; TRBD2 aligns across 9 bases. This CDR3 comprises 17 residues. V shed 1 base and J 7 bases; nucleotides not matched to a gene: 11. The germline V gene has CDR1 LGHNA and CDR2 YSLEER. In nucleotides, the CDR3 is TGCGCCAGCAGCCAAGGAGGGGGCGGGGGGGCGGGAAATGAGCAGTTCTTC. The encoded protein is CASSQGGGGGAGNEQFF.

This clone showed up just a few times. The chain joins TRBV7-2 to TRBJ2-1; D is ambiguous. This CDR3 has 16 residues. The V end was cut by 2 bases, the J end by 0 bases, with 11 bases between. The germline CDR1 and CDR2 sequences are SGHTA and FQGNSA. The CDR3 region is CASSLTGYLSYNEQFF. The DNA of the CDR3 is TGTGCCAGCAGCTTAACCGGGTACCTCTCCTACAATGAGCAGTTCTTC.

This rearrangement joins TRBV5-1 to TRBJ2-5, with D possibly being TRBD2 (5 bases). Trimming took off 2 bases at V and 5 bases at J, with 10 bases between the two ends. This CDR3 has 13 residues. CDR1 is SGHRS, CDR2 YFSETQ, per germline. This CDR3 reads CASSFKTGETQYF. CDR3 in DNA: TGCGCCAGCAGCTTTAAGACGGGGGAGACCCAGTACTTC. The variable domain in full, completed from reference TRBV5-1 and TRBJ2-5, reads KAGVTQTPRYLIKTRGQQVTLSCSPISGHRSVSWYQQTPGQGLQFLFEYFSETQRNKGNFPGRFSGRQFSNSRSEMNVSTLELGDSALYLCASSFKTGETQYFGPGTRLLVL.

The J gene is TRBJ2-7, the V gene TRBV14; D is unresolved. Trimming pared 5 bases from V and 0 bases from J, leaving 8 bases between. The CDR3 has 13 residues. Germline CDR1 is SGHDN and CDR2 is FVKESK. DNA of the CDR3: TGTGCCAGCAGCGGGCCTTTCTCCTACGAGCAGTACTTC. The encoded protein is CASSGPFSYEQYF. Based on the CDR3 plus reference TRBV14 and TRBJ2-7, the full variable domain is EAGVTQFPSHSVIEKGQTVTLRCDPISGHDNLYWYRRVMGKEIKFLLHFVKESKQDESGMPNNRFLAERTGGTYSTLKVQPAELEDSGVYFCASSGPFSYEQYFGPGTRLTVT.

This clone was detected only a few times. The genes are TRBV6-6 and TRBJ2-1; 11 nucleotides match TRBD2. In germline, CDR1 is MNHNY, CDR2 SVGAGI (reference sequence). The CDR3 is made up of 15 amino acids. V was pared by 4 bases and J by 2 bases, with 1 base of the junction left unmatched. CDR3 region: CASSWGLAAYNEQFF. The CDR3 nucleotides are TGTGCCAGCAGTTGGGGACTAGCGGCCTACAATGAGCAGTTCTTC.